The 20 T cell receptor beta chains below come from one sample, sequenced in a study of blood T cell repertoires in COVID-19. Sequencing used immunoSEQ multiplex PCR; TCRdb keeps in-frame clones, though not all of them. Of hundreds of thousands of clones listed, approximately 92% are singletons. Sequenced material: PBMCs or T cells enriched from blood (not recorded which). All receptors come from a man aged 25-40 years who had recovered from COVID-19.

In its sample, this clone was seen a few times. The chain joins TRBV7-9 to TRBJ2-5, with D tentatively TRBD2 (7 bases). Trimming took off 0 bases at V and 4 bases at J, with 12 bases between the two ends. Germline V CDR1 and CDR2: SEHNR, FQNEAQ (reference sequence). The CDR3 is made up of 15 amino acids. CDR3 nucleotides: TGTGCCAGCAGCTTAGCAGGGGGGGGCCGAGAGACCCAGTACTTC. Amino acids: CASSLAGGGRETQYF. Filled out from reference TRBV7-9 and TRBJ2-5, the complete variable domain reads DTGVSQNPRHKITKRGQNVTFRCDPISEHNRLYWYRQTLGQGPEFLTYFQNEAQLEKSRLLSDRFSAERPKGSFSTLEIQRTEQGDSAMYLCASSLAGGGRETQYFGPGTRLLVL.

The V call is TRBV5-5, the J call TRBJ2-1, with 11 bases lining up with TRBD1. The germline V gene encodes CDR1 SGHKS and CDR2 YYEKEE (reference sequence). The V and J ends lost 4 bases and 1 base, in that order; junction bases with no gene match: 13. The CDR3 is 19 residues long. In nucleotides, the CDR3 is TGTGCCAGCAGCCCCGGGGACCCCGGGACAGGGGGATCCTACAATGAGCAGTTCTTC. Amino acids: CASSPGDPGTGGSYNEQFF.

The chain carries TRBV11-1 and TRBJ1-4; D is unresolved. V was cut by 5 bases and J by 3 bases, with 7 bases left in between. This CDR3 has 13 amino acids. CDR1 is SGHAT, CDR2 FQDESV, per germline (reference sequence). The CDR3 DNA reads TGTGCCAGCAGCCGGGGTGCTAATGAAAAACTGTTTTTT. It is translated as CASSRGANEKLFF. Combining the CDR3 with reference TRBV11-1 and TRBJ1-4 gives the whole variable domain EAEVAQSPRYKITEKSQAVAFWCDPISGHATLYWYRQILGQGPELLVQFQDESVVDDSQLPKDRFSAERLKGVDSTLKIQPAELGDSAMYLCASSRGANEKLFFGSGTQLSVL.

This clone appeared a few times. V is TRBV27 and J is TRBJ2-1, with D possibly TRBD2 on 6 matching bases. Germline CDR1 reads MNHEY; CDR2 reads SMNVEV (reference sequence). The CDR3 is made up of 17 amino acids. Trimming removed 6 bases from V and 8 bases from J, with 26 bases in between. DNA of the CDR3: TGTGCCAGCAGCCGTTTTACCGGGACTCAGGCACTCCATGAGCAGTTCTTC. Translation gives CASSRFTGTQALHEQFF.

V is TRBV28 and J is TRBJ2-7, with D possibly matching TRBD1 (7 bases). The CDR3 has 13 residues. CDR1 and CDR2 (germline): MDHEN, SYDVKM. With 8 bases removed from V and 7 bases from J, the gap between germline ends came to 18 bases. CDR3 in amino acids: CASGGRGEGEQYF. CDR3 sequence (DNA): TGTGCCAGCGGGGGCAGGGGGGAAGGGGAGCAGTACTTC.

The V call is TRBV6-5, the J call TRBJ2-5, with 10 bases that match TRBD1. Germline V lookup: CDR1 MNHEY, CDR2 SVGAGI. The CDR3 length is 15 residues. V trimming: 6 bases; J trimming: 7 bases; junction bases outside the gene matches: 11. The CDR3 spells CASRMGQGIGGTQYF. DNA for the CDR3: TGTGCCAGCAGAATGGGACAGGGGATTGGGGGGACCCAGTACTTC.

The J gene is TRBJ2-5, the V gene TRBV7-6; 11 bases line up with TRBD1. Looked up from germline, CDR1 is SGHVS and CDR2 is FNYEAQ. The V and J ends lost 3 bases and 3 bases, in that order; junction bases with no gene match: 3. The CDR3 extends over 15 amino acids. The CDR3 loop is CASSFRTGGEETQYF. Here the CDR3 DNA reads TGTGCCAGCAGCTTTCGGACAGGGGGCGAAGAGACCCAGTACTTC.

The chain employs TRBV2 and TRBJ1-4, with 7 bases lining up with TRBD1. J lost 6 bases, V lost 4 bases, and 5 bases had no gene match. This CDR3 has 14 amino acids. From germline, CDR1 is SNHLY and CDR2 FYNNEI. The CDR3 loop is CASSVQGWDEKLFF. DNA of the CDR3: TGTGCCAGCAGTGTACAGGGGTGGGATGAAAAACTGTTTTTT. Full variable domain (outside the CDR3, taken from reference TRBV2 and TRBJ1-4): EPEVTQTPSHQVTQMGQEVILRCVPISNHLYFYWYRQILGQKVEFLVSFYNNEISEKSEIFDDQFSVERPDGSNFTLKIRSTKLEDSAMYFCASSVQGWDEKLFFGSGTQLSVL.

The rearrangement links TRBV4-1 to TRBJ2-7; 8 nucleotides match TRBD2. J lost 2 bases, V lost 1 base, and 13 bases had no gene match. Looked up from germline, CDR1 is MGHRA and CDR2 is YSYEKL. The CDR3 loop spans 18 amino acids. CDR3 DNA: TGCGCCAGCAGCCAAGCGGAGGAAGGGCGGGAGGAACCCTACGAGCAGTACTTC. Its translation is CASSQAEEGREEPYEQYF.

This clone showed up just once. V gene TRBV2 combines with J gene TRBJ1-5, with 7 positions matching TRBD1. The CDR3 covers 16 residues. With 4 bases clipped from V and 0 bases from J, the junction kept 6 bases outside the gene matches. From germline, CDR1 is SNHLY and CDR2 FYNNEI. CDR3: CASSGRGTDSNQPQHF. The CDR3, as DNA: TGTGCCAGCAGTGGCCGTGGGACAGATAGCAATCAGCCCCAGCATTTT.

J is TRBJ2-7 and V is TRBV2, with 11 bases fitting TRBD2. CDR1 and CDR2 (germline): SNHLY, FYNNEI. Trimming took 6 bases from V and 2 from J; bases not matched to a gene: 6. The CDR3 consists of 15 residues. CDR3 coding DNA: TGTGCCAGCAGGGGGACTAGCGGCAACACCTACGAGCAGTACTTC. Translated: CASRGTSGNTYEQYF.

This sequence joins TRBV5-5 and TRBJ1-2, with D possibly matching TRBD1 (5 bases). V was trimmed by 6 bases and J by 0 bases, leaving 12 bases between them. The germline V gene encodes CDR1 SGHKS and CDR2 YYEKEE (reference sequence). This CDR3 has 14 residues. The CDR3 here is CASILGATNYGYTF. As DNA, the CDR3 is TGTGCCAGCATCCTTGGGGCAACTAACTATGGCTACACCTTC.

This sequence joins TRBV27 and TRBJ1-6, with 7 bases identical to TRBD1. CDR1 is MNHEY, CDR2 SMNVEV, per germline (reference sequence). J lost 7 bases, V lost 4 bases, and 10 bases had no gene match. The CDR3 consists of 16 residues. CDR3 amino acids: CASSSGTVLWNSPLHF. DNA for the CDR3: TGTGCCAGCAGTTCCGGGACAGTTCTTTGGAATTCACCCCTCCACTTT.

This chain joins TRBV27 and TRBJ2-6, with a weak D call TRBD1 (6 bases). CDR1 is MNHEY, CDR2 SMNVEV, per germline (reference sequence). The V end lost 5 bases, the J end lost 1 base, and 9 bases lay between the germline ends. This CDR3 is 15 amino acids long. CDR3 nucleotides: TGTGCCAGCAGTCCGGACAGATCTGGGGCCAACGTCCTGACTTTC. Protein sequence: CASSPDRSGANVLTF.

The chain combines TRBV5-1 with TRBJ2-2; 7 positions match TRBD1. The CDR3 contains 14 residues. V was clipped by 4 bases and J by 5 bases; unmatched bases: 5. Germline CDR1 is SGHRS and CDR2 is YFSETQ. CDR3 sequence: CASSRRTGTGELFF. CDR3 sequence (DNA): TGCGCCAGCAGCAGAAGGACAGGAACCGGGGAGCTGTTTTTT.

The rearrangement links TRBV19 to TRBJ1-1; TRBD1 matches 7 bases. V lost 5 bases, J lost 1 base, and 7 bases stayed unmatched. There are 15 residues in the CDR3. CDR1 is LNHDA and CDR2 is SQIVND in the germline V gene (reference sequence). This CDR3 is CASSYSGGRNTEAFF. The CDR3 nucleotides are TGTGCCAGTAGTTATTCAGGGGGGAGGAACACTGAAGCTTTCTTT.

The V and J genes are TRBV6-5 and TRBJ1-3; tentative D call: TRBD1 (6 bases). V was shortened by 7 bases and J by 2 bases, with 9 bases between the two germline ends. The CDR3 spans 13 residues. Germline V gene lookup returns CDR1 MNHEY and CDR2 SVGAGI. The CDR3 DNA reads TGTGCCAGCATACAGGGTCCTGGAAACACCATATATTTT. This gives the protein CASIQGPGNTIYF.

This clone was observed many times. The chain recombines TRBV15 with TRBJ2-1; possible D gene TRBD2, 6 bases. Trimming pared 3 bases from V and 0 bases from J, leaving 12 bases between. CDR3 size: 16 residues. Germline CDR1 reads LNHNV; CDR2 reads YYDKDF (reference sequence). The CDR3 bases are TGTGCCACCAGCAGCGGGACTTCGAGCTCCTACAATGAGCAGTTCTTC. Encoded protein: CATSSGTSSSYNEQFF.

This clone was seen a single time. The rearrangement uses TRBV3-1 (or the pseudogene TRBV3-2) and TRBJ1-6; a possible D gene is TRBD1 (6 bases). Trimming removed 1 base from V and 12 bases from J, with 13 bases in between. CDR3 length: 14 residues. The germline V gene has CDR1 LGHDT and CDR2 YNNKEL (reference sequence). CDR3 amino acids: CASSQGGQRLPLHF. The CDR3 DNA reads as TGTGCCAGCAGCCAAGGCGGACAGCGATTACCCCTCCACTTT.

V gene TRBV9 combines with J gene TRBJ1-3, with 9 bases fitting TRBD1. The CDR3 totals 19 residues. Germline trimming cut 0 bases from V and 2 bases from J; bases unmatched to any gene: 12. Germline CDR1 and CDR2: SGDLS and YYNGEE. The CDR3 is CASSVDREGQGLAGNTIYF. The CDR3, as DNA: TGTGCCAGCAGCGTAGATAGAGAGGGACAGGGTCTAGCTGGAAACACCATATATTTT.